A single sample gave rise to the 23 T cell receptor beta chains below, sequenced in a study of vaccination and CD4 T cells after COVID-19. With the Oncomine TCR Beta short-read assay, DNA from cultured CD4+ T cells was sequenced. TCRdb re-called the PCR reads with MiXCR, one entry per CDR3 protein. Found here are roughly 11,000 distinct CDR3 sequences, roughly three fifths of them singletons; the top ten hold approximately 24%. Treatment meaning: roughly 11-day PBMC culture with coronavirus spike peptide pools or control peptides (ViraFEST assay). Their antigens remain unidentified. Sequencing was done on a sample of CD4+ T cells from blood, cultured in vitro. Every receptor here comes from a human donor who had recovered from COVID-19.

This clonotype was observed a handful of times. The rearrangement links TRBV27 to TRBJ1-2; 7 bases line up with TRBD1. J gave up 6 bases and V 6 bases, and 10 bases lay outside the gene matches. The CDR3 is 14 amino acids. Germline-derived CDR1 and CDR2 are MNHEY and SMNVEV (reference sequence). The CDR3 coding sequence is TGTGCCAGCAGCCGAATCCCGACAGGGAATGGCTACACCTTC. Its translation is CASSRIPTGNGYTF.

V and J are TRBV5-6 and TRBJ1-1; TRBD1 is a possible D gene (6 bases). Per germline, CDR1 SGHDT and CDR2 YYEEEE. CDR3 length equals 15 residues. The V end was cut by 4 bases, the J end by 0 bases, with 13 bases between. The CDR3 is CASSPRTVMNTEAFF. The CDR3 nucleotides read TGTGCCAGCAGCCCTAGGACAGTCATGAACACTGAAGCTTTCTTT.

In regard to this clonotype: A junction boundary mismatches the germline segment, possibly from a read error. The chain employs TRBV5-3 and TRBJ2-3, with 10 bases lining up with TRBD2. TRBV5-3 is identified as an open reading frame with a role that is uncertain. The CDR3 consists of 17 residues. Here the CDR3 reads CASSLETSGLRTDTQYF. The CDR3 region has the DNA TGTGCCAGCAGCTTGGAGACTAGCGGGTTACGCACAGATACGCAGTATTTT.

This clonotype has just a few counts. CDR3 sequence: CSARPDRPEGELFF. CDR3 nucleotide sequence: TGCAGTGCTAGACCCGACAGGCCTGAGGGGGAGCTGTTTTTT. The chain uses TRBV20-1 and TRBJ2-2, with a possible D match to TRBD1 (6 bases). Trimming took off 2 bases at V and 8 bases at J, with 15 bases between the two ends. The CDR3 loop spans 14 amino acids. The V gene's germline CDR1 is DFQATT and CDR2 SNEGSKA (reference sequence).

This chain uses TRBV11-3 with TRBJ2-7, with 8 positions matching TRBD1. The CDR3 has 16 amino acids. CDR1 and CDR2 (germline): SGHNT, YENEEA. Trimming cost V 5 bases and J 5 bases; bases outside gene matches: 14. CDR3 protein: CASSQARTGNTHEQYF. The CDR3 DNA follows: TGTGCCAGCAGCCAGGCCCGGACAGGGAATACCCACGAGCAGTACTTC.

The J gene is TRBJ1-2, the V gene TRBV11-2; no clear D. This CDR3 spans 12 amino acids. Germline V lookup: CDR1 SGHAT, CDR2 FQNNGV. V was clipped by 1 base and J by 7 bases, with 7 bases between them. The CDR3 bases are TGTGCCAGCAGCTTAGTCTCCGGTGGCTACACCTTC. Its translation: CASSLVSGGYTF.

The rearrangement uses TRBV11-3 and TRBJ1-1, with D maybe TRBD1 (5 bases). Germline loops: CDR1 SGHNT, CDR2 YENEEA. Trimming cost V 6 bases and J 2 bases, with 10 bases left between them. The CDR3 has 13 residues. CDR3 amino acids: CASSSQGNTEAFF. The DNA of the CDR3 is TGTGCCAGCAGTTCCCAGGGAAACACTGAAGCTTTCTTT.

The CDR3 reads CASSGEYQPQHF. In DNA, the CDR3 is TGTGCCAGCAGTGGGGAATATCAGCCCCAGCATTTT. The chain couples TRBV2 to TRBJ1-5, with no clear D. The V end was cut by 4 bases, the J end by 5 bases, with 6 bases between. This CDR3 region has 12 residues. Germline V gives CDR1 SNHLY, CDR2 FYNNEI.

The chain is built from TRBV6-5 and TRBJ1-2, with D tentatively TRBD1 (6 bases). The CDR3 contains 15 residues. The V end was cut by 0 bases, the J end by 5 bases, with 13 bases between. Germline CDR1 is MNHEY and CDR2 is SVGAGI. The CDR3 reads CASSYSRGGAYGYTF. DNA of the CDR3: TGTGCCAGCAGTTACTCTCGGGGGGGCGCGTATGGCTACACCTTC.

The chain joins TRBV20-1 to TRBJ2-3; tentative D call: TRBD2 (5 bases). V gave up 6 bases and J gave up 4 bases, with 17 bases separating them. The CDR3 covers 14 residues. The germline V gene has CDR1 DFQATT and CDR2 SNEGSKA (reference sequence). The CDR3 DNA reads as TGCAGTGCCGCGGGCTTCGAGTCGGCAGATACGCAGTATTTT. It yields the protein CSAAGFESADTQYF.

The chain joins TRBV19 to TRBJ1-2; TRBD1 aligns across 7 bases. CDR3 length: 13 residues. Germline loops: CDR1 LNHDA, CDR2 SQIVND (reference sequence). V gave up 8 bases and J gave up 8 bases; unmatched junction bases: 11. CDR3 nucleotides: TGTGCCAGTGCAAGGCTGGCAGGGGGGGGCTACACCTTC. Encoded protein: CASARLAGGGYTF.

This clonotype was seen once. The chain recombines TRBV2 with TRBJ1-3; 7 bases line up with TRBD1. Germline CDR1 reads SNHLY; CDR2 reads FYNNEI. This CDR3 spans 13 amino acids. V lost 6 bases, J lost 4 bases, and 3 bases stayed unmatched. In nucleotides, the CDR3 is TGTGCCAGCAGGGGACAGCTAGGAAACACCATATATTTT. Its translation is CASRGQLGNTIYF.

This clonotype was counted a few times. The chain recombines TRBV7-2 with TRBJ1-6; D gene ambiguous. Germline values: CDR1 SGHTA, CDR2 FQGNSA. The CDR3 runs 15 residues. V dropped 5 bases and J dropped 8 bases, with 16 bases sitting between them. CDR3 amino acids: CASSPQMRVDSPLHF. As DNA, the CDR3 is TGTGCCAGCAGCCCGCAAATGAGGGTAGATTCACCCCTCCACTTT.

Concerning this clonotype itself: At one boundary the junction diverges from the germline segment, which might be a read error. This sequence joins TRBV7-2 and TRBJ1-1, with D possibly being TRBD1 (5 bases). Germline V lookup: CDR1 SGHTA, CDR2 FQGNSA. The CDR3 is 16 residues long. CDR3 bases: TGTGCCAGCAGCTTAGGAGCAGGCCTCCTGAGGGGTGAAGCCTTCTTT. This gives the protein CASSLGAGLLRGEAFF.

CDR3 residues: CAISDGLSDTQYF. In DNA, the CDR3 is TGTGCCATCAGTGACGGTCTCAGTGATACGCAGTATTTT. The chain uses TRBV10-3 and TRBJ2-3; D remains unclear. V gave up 3 bases and J gave up 6 bases, with 10 bases separating them. This CDR3 is 13 amino acids long. Germline V gene sequence: CDR1 ENHRY, CDR2 SYGVKD.

There are a few counts of this clonotype. The V and J genes are TRBV7-2 and TRBJ1-2; possibly TRBD1 for D (5 bases). The CDR3 sequence is 15 residues long. Looked up from germline, CDR1 is SGHTA and CDR2 is FQGNSA. With 5 bases removed from V and 6 bases from J, the gap between germline ends came to 19 bases. The DNA for the CDR3 is TGTGCCAGCAGCCTACAGGCCGGAGCTCGGGATGGCTACACCTTC. Translation gives CASSLQAGARDGYTF.

V gene TRBV27 combines with J gene TRBJ1-6; TRBD1 matches 9 bases. Unmatched junction bases numbered 11, after V lost 5 bases and J lost 9 bases. Germline V lookup: CDR1 MNHEY, CDR2 SMNVEV (reference sequence). The CDR3 spans 16 residues. The CDR3 DNA sequence: TGTGCCAGCAGTCCCCGGGACAGGGTCTCCGGTTCACCCCTCCACTTT. This gives the protein CASSPRDRVSGSPLHF.

The chain couples TRBV6-1 to TRBJ1-2; D remains unclear. This CDR3 region has 14 residues. V lost 5 bases, J lost 8 bases, and 18 bases lay in between. Germline values: CDR1 MNHNS, CDR2 SASEGT. The chain's CDR3 is CASSLDRASGGYTF. The CDR3 DNA is TGTGCCAGCAGTCTGGACCGCGCGTCCGGAGGCTACACCTTC.

The chain employs TRBV30 and TRBJ1-2, with D perhaps matching TRBD1 (6 bases). V gave up 4 bases and J gave up 4 bases, with 16 bases separating them. CDR1 and CDR2 from the germline V gene are GTSNPN and SVGIG (reference sequence). The CDR3 extends over 14 amino acids. CDR3 sequence reads: CAWIQGDRLYGYTF. CDR3 sequence (DNA): TGTGCCTGGATCCAGGGCGACAGGCTCTATGGCTACACCTTC.

The V and J genes are TRBV18 and TRBJ2-3; D unclear. Germline CDR1 KGHSH, CDR2 LQKENI. The V gene lost 6 bases and the J gene lost 2 bases, with 21 bases spanning the gap. CDR3 length equals 17 residues. The CDR3 DNA sequence: TGTGCCAGCTCGCAACGACTGGGATCGCCCAACACAGATACGCAGTATTTT. Translating gives CASSQRLGSPNTDTQYF.

The rearrangement links TRBV18 to TRBJ1-2; 8 positions agree with TRBD1. The V gene end was trimmed by 2 bases and the J gene end by 0 bases; junction bases not matched to a gene: 11. Germline-derived CDR1 and CDR2 are KGHSH and LQKENI. The CDR3 has 18 amino acids. The DNA of the CDR3 is TGTGCCAGCTCACCAGTCCTAACTTCAGGGGGCTCTAACTATGGCTACACCTTC. Its protein product is CASSPVLTSGGSNYGYTF.

This chain connects TRBV6-1 to TRBJ1-2; a weak D match, TRBD1 (5 bases). Germline V lookup: CDR1 MNHNS, CDR2 SASEGT. This CDR3 has 14 residues. The ends were cut back, 2 bases at V and 10 bases at J, with 17 bases in the middle. The CDR3 is CASSEWGMQRAYTF. The DNA for the CDR3 is TGTGCCAGCAGTGAATGGGGCATGCAACGGGCCTACACCTTC.

The rearrangement links TRBV6-1 to TRBJ1-2; unclear D gene. CDR1 is MNHNS and CDR2 is SASEGT in the germline V gene. The CDR3 contains 13 residues. V was shortened by 6 bases and J by 8 bases, with 16 bases between the two germline ends. CDR3 amino acids: CASREGGRLGYTF. Here the CDR3 DNA reads TGTGCCAGCAGGGAGGGTGGGAGATTGGGCTACACCTTC.